These 5 T cell receptor beta chains share one sample of origin, sequenced in a study of radiotherapy plus CTLA-4 blockade in lung cancer. The assay was immunoSEQ multiplex PCR, and TCRdb's table has in-frame clones only and misses some. The table includes fewer than 150,000 clones, 78% detected once. Sequenced material: peripheral blood, taken from a patient treated with radiotherapy plus ipilimumab. The receptors were gathered from a human donor with non-small cell lung cancer who had a partial response to radiotherapy plus ipilimumab.

This clone appeared once. CDR3 region: CASSGGTIPGTGELFF. CDR3 DNA sequence: TGTGCCAGCAGTGGGGGGACAATCCCCGGCACCGGGGAGCTGTTTTTT. The chain employs TRBV2 and TRBJ2-2, with a possible D match to TRBD1 (6 bases). CDR1 is SNHLY and CDR2 is FYNNEI in the germline V gene. Trimming stripped 4 bases from V and 4 bases from J, with 16 bases between. This CDR3 region has 16 residues.

The chain has TRBV11-2 and TRBJ1-6; D may be TRBD1 (6 bases). Germline values: CDR1 SGHAT, CDR2 FQNNGV. Trimming took off 2 bases at V and 7 bases at J, with 9 bases between the two ends. The CDR3 sequence is 14 residues long. The CDR3 DNA sequence: TGTGCCAGCAGCTTATTGGACAGAAATTCACCCCTCCACTTT. This translates into CASSLLDRNSPLHF.

The rearrangement uses TRBV30 and TRBJ2-7; 9 bases align to TRBD2. Germline CDR1 GTSNPN, CDR2 SVGIG (reference sequence). The CDR3 has 14 amino acids. The junction had 6 bases not matched to a gene; V was cut back by 4 bases and J by 2 bases. CDR3 loop: CAWNRAGGPYEQYF. The CDR3 coding sequence is TGTGCCTGGAATCGGGCGGGAGGGCCCTACGAGCAGTACTTC.

The chain joins TRBV2 to TRBJ2-3, with D uncertain. CDR1 SNHLY and CDR2 FYNNEI come from the germline V gene. The CDR3 totals 13 residues. Deletions cut 3 bases from V and 4 bases from J, with 8 bases between. The DNA of the CDR3 is TGTGCCAGCAGTGACCTCAAGCCAGATACGCAGTATTTT. As protein: CASSDLKPDTQYF.

The V gene is TRBV14, the J gene TRBJ1-2; D is undetermined. V was pared by 0 bases and J by 6 bases, with 14 bases between. The germline V gene encodes CDR1 SGHDN and CDR2 FVKESK. This CDR3 is 15 amino acids long. Written as DNA, the CDR3 is TGTGCCAGCAGCCAAGATAGGCCGGGAGCGAATGGCTACACCTTC. It translates to CASSQDRPGANGYTF. The complete variable domain, with remaining parts taken from reference TRBV14 and TRBJ1-2, reads EAGVTQFPSHSVIEKGQTVTLRCDPISGHDNLYWYRRVMGKEIKFLLHFVKESKQDESGMPNNRFLAERTGGTYSTLKVQPAELEDSGVYFCASSQDRPGANGYTFGSGTRLTVV.